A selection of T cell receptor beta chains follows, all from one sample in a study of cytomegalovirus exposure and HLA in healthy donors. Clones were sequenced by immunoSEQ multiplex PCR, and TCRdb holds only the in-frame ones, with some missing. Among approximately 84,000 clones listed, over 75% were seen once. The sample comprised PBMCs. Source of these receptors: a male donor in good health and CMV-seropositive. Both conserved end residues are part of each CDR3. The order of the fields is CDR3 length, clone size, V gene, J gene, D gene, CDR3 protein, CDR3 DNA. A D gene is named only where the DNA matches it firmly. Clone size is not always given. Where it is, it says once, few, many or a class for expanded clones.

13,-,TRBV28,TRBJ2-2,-,CASSRLDTGELFF,TGTGCCAGCAGTAGACTAGACACCGGGGAGCTGTTTTTT
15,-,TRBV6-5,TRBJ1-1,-,CASSYQSSGRAEAFF,TGTGCCAGCAGTTATCAGAGTTCCGGGAGGGCTGAAGCTTTCTTT
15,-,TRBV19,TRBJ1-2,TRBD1,CASSIPGGAGYGYTF,TGTGCCAGTAGTATCCCAGGGGGCGCTGGCTATGGCTACACCTTC
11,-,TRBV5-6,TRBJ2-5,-,CASSSQEAQYF,TGTGCCAGCAGCTCACAAGAGGCCCAGTACTTC
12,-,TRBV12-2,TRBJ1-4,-,CATGQGAGKLFF,TGTGCCACCGGACAGGGGGCTGGAAAACTGTTTTTT
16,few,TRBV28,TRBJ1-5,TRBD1,CASSPGTAVYNQPQHF,TGTGCCAGCAGCCCCGGGACAGCTGTATACAATCAGCCCCAGCATTTT
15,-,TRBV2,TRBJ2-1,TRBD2,CASSDPGGAYNEQFF,TGTGCCAGCAGTGATCCGGGAGGCGCCTACAATGAGCAGTTCTTC
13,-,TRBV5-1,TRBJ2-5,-,CASSRGLQETQYF,TGCGCCAGCAGCCGCGGACTGCAAGAGACCCAGTACTTC
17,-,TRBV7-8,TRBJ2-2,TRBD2,CASSLGGLAGNTGELFF,TGTGCCAGCAGCTTAGGGGGACTAGCGGGGAACACCGGGGAGCTGTTTTTT
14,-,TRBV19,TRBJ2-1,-,CASRDRREHSEQFF,TGTGCCAGTCGGGATCGTAGAGAACATAGTGAGCAGTTCTTC
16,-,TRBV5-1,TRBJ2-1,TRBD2,CASSGGTSGQDNEQFF,TGCGCCAGCAGCGGGGGAACTAGCGGGCAAGACAATGAGCAGTTCTTC
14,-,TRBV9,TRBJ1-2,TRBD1,CASRAGTGLYGYTF,TGTGCCAGCAGGGCCGGGACAGGCCTCTATGGCTACACCTTC
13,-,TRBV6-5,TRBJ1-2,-,CASSLTGSGGYTF,TGTGCCAGCAGTTTGACAGGTTCAGGCGGCTACACCTTC